This T cell receptor beta chain was sequenced for a study of shared clonotypes between healthy human individuals. Study at large: Per donor, three plates held CD4 naive cells, three held CD4 memory, two held CD8 naive and one held CD8 memory.

The authors' processing: Filtering of immunoSEQ junctional sequences could not match full-length read filtering. The protocol was immunoSEQ multiplex PCR, while the TCRdb copy is restricted to in-frame clones and leaves out a portion. Clone size and the V and J calls come from that table; the DNA yielded D and trimming. The repertoire holds 2 million to 2.5 million clones, 85% to 95% seen once, with approximately 0.39% in the top ten. A remark on this clone: The same CDR3 arises from other DNA sequences in this sample as well.

This clonotype originated in a man aged 18 to 29 in good health. Some clones in this sample may be carry-over from other donors' samples. Sequenced: naive CD4+ T cells from PBMCs. Subset meaning: CD45RA+ positively selected.

The CDR3 is CASRDGYEQYF. CDR3 nucleotides: TGTGCCAGCAGGGACGGTTACGAGCAGTACTTC. The chain joins TRBV28 to TRBJ2-7; D is unresolved. The V end lost 6 bases, the J end lost 4 bases, and 7 bases lay between the germline ends. In germline, CDR1 is MDHEN, CDR2 SYDVKM. This CDR3 spans 11 amino acids.